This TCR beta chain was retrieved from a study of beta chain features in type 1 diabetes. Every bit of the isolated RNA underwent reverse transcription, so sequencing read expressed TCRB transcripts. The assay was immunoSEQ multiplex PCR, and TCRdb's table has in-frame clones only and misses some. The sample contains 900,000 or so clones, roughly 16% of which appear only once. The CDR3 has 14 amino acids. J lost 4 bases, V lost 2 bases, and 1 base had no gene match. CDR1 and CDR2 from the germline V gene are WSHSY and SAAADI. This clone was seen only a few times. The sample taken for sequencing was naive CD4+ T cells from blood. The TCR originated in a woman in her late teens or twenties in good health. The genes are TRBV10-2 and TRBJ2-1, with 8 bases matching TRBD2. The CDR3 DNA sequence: TGCGCCAGCAGTGAGGCTAGCGGGTACAATGAGCAGTTCTTC. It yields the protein CASSEASGYNEQFF.